This T cell receptor (beta chain) is from a study of cytomegalovirus exposure and HLA in healthy donors. On the study more broadly: As an earlier analysis found, roughly 170 million T cells yielded approximately 100 million unique TCR beta sequences. Study outcomes and limitations: Later on, an analysis showed TCR association rates differing by HLA locus, with DRB1 the most and HLA-C the fewest. TCR beta chain V- and J-gene trimming was linked, in a later analysis, to a missense variant in DCLRE1C. Using a false discovery rate of 0.05, a later analysis showed that 15,000 to 20,000 TCR beta sequences were associated with HLA alleles.

In its sample, this clone was seen a few times. Its antigen is currently unknown. J lost 1 base, V lost 4 bases, and 7 bases had no gene match. The CDR3 has 17 amino acids. CDR1 SEHNR and CDR2 FQNEAQ come from the germline V gene (reference sequence). In the PCR, 60 Vbeta and 13 Jbeta primers were used. Libraries were prepared by immunoSEQ multiplex PCR; TCRdb keeps only in-frame clonotypes and omits some of them. The repertoire holds about 89,000 clones, with roughly 85% as singletons. This chain uses TRBV7-9 with TRBJ1-5; 10 bases fit TRBD1. Material: PBMCs. This sequence was found in a man between 35 and 55 years old in good health and CMV-seropositive. The CDR3 reads CASSSDRGRVSNQPQHF. In DNA, the CDR3 is TGTGCCAGCAGCTCAGACAGGGGGCGCGTGAGCAATCAGCCCCAGCATTTT. Filled out from reference TRBV7-9 and TRBJ1-5, the complete variable domain reads DTGVSQNPRHKITKRGQNVTFRCDPISEHNRLYWYRQTLGQGPEFLTYFQNEAQLEKSRLLSDRFSAERPKGSFSTLEIQRTEQGDSAMYLCASSSDRGRVSNQPQHFGDGTRLSIL.